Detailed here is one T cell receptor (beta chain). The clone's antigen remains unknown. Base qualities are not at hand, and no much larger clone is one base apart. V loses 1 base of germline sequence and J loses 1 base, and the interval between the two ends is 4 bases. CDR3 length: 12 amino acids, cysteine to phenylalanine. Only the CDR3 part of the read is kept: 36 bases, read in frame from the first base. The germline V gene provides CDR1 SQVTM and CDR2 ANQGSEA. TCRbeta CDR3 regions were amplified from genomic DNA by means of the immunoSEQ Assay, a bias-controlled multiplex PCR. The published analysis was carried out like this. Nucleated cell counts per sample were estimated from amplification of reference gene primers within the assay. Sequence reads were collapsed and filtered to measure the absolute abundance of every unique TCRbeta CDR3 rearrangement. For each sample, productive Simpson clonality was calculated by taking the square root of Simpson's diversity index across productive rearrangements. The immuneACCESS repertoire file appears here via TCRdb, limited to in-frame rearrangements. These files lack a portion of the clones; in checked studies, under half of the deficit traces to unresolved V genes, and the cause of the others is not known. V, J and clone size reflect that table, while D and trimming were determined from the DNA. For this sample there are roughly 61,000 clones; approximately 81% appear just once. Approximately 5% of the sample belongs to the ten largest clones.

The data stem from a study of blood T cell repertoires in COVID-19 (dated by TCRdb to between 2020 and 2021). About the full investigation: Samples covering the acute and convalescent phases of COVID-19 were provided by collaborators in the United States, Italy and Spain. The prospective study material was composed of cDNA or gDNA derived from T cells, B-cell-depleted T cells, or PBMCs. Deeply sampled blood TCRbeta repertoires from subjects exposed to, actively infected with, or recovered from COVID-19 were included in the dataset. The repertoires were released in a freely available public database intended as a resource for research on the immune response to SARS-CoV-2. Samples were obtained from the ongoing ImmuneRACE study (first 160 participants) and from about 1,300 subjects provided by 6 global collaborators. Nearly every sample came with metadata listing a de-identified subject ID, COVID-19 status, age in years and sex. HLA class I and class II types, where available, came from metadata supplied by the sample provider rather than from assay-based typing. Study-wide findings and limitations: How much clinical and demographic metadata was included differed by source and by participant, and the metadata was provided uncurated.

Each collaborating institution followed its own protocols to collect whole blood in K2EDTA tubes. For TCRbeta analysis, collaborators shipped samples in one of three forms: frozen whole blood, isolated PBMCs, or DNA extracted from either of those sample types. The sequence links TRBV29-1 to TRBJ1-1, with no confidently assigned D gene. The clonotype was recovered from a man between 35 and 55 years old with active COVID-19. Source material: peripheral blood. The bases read TGCAGCGTTGAAGCACAGAACACTGAAGCTTTCTTT. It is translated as CSVEAQNTEAFF. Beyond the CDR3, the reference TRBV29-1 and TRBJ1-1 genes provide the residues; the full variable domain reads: SAVISQKPSRDICQRGTSLTIQCQVDSQVTMMFWYRQQPGQSLTLIATANQGSEATYESGFVIDKFPISRPNLTFSTLTVSNMSPEDSSIYLCSVEAQNTEAFFGQGTRLTVV.